Listed below are T cell receptor beta chains from one sample, sequenced in a study of shared clonotypes between healthy human individuals. The repertoire was sequenced with immunoSEQ multiplex PCR; TCRdb's copy has only in-frame clones and lacks some. The sample shows around 1.9 million clones, roughly 91% of them seen only once. The sequencing input was naive CD8+ T cells from PBMCs. The receptors stem from a man younger than 35 in good health. Some clones in this sample may be carry-over from other donors' samples. Each CDR3 is given with its conserved first and last residue. The D gene is left open where the match is weak.

TRBV28	TRBD2	TRBJ2-7	CASSFGRARGSYEQYF	TGTGCCAGCAGTTTCGGTCGGGCGCGGGGGTCCTACGAGCAGTACTTC
TRBV7-2	TRBD1	TRBJ2-7	CASSQPRDSTYEQYF	TGTGCCAGCAGCCAACCCAGGGACAGTACCTACGAGCAGTACTTC
TRBV7-8	.	TRBJ2-7	CASRQNRDITRYEQYF	TGTGCCAGCAGGCAAAACCGGGACATCACCCGCTACGAGCAGTACTTC
TRBV19	TRBD1	TRBJ1-5	CASSAGQGNQPQHF	TGTGCCAGTAGCGCGGGACAGGGGAATCAGCCCCAGCATTTT
TRBV19	.	TRBJ2-7	CASSIAGWMREQYF	TGTGCCAGTAGTATCGCGGGATGGATGAGAGAGCAGTACTTC
TRBV9	.	TRBJ2-7	CASSGGGRAYEQYF	TGTGCCAGCAGCGGTGGAGGGAGAGCCTACGAGCAGTACTTC
TRBV10-3	TRBD2	TRBJ2-1	CAISEYGTSVTYNEQFF	TGTGCCATCAGTGAATATGGGACTAGCGTAACCTACAATGAGCAGTTCTTC
TRBV7-3	.	TRBJ2-6	CASSEDSSGANVLTF	TGTGCCAGCAGCGAAGACAGCTCTGGGGCCAACGTCCTGACTTTC
TRBV11-2	TRBD2	TRBJ2-3	CASSLSASGVIDTQYF	TGTGCCAGCAGCTTATCAGCTAGCGGGGTCATAGATACGCAGTATTTT
TRBV28	.	TRBJ2-3	CASSLILTDTQYF	TGTGCCAGCAGTTTAATCCTCACAGATACGCAGTATTTT